This T cell receptor beta chain was observed in a study of blood T cell repertoires in COVID-19. Across the study: PBMCs, B-cell-depleted T cells, or T cells were the source of the cDNA or gDNA that made up the material.

Using immunoSEQ multiplex PCR, the repertoire was profiled, and TCRdb retains in-frame clones only, with some absent. The profile shows about 160,000 clones, about 84% of them singletons. CDR3 length: 15 residues. CDR1 is SGHKS, CDR2 YYEKEE, per germline (reference sequence). The V end lost 0 bases, the J end lost 10 bases, and 19 bases lay between the germline ends. Sequencing was carried out using PBMCs or T cells enriched from blood (not recorded which). The chain carries TRBV5-5 and TRBJ1-1, with D possibly being TRBD1 (5 bases). This clonotype was sampled from a man aged 35-49 years who had recovered from COVID-19. DNA of the CDR3: TGTGCCAGCAGCTTGGAGGTACAGGTTCCCCCTCCAGCTTTCTTT. Translated, it gives CASSLEVQVPPPAFF. The full variable domain, rest sourced from reference TRBV5-5 and TRBJ1-1, is DAGVTQSPTHLIKTRGQQVTLRCSPISGHKSVSWYQQVLGQGPQFIFQYYEKEERGRGNFPDRFSARQFPNYSSELNVNALLLGDSALYLCASSLEVQVPPPAFFGQGTRLTVV.